This section outlines one T cell receptor beta chain sequence together with its context. Its antigen is unknown. TCRdb's table, derived via immunoSEQ multiplex PCR, lists solely in-frame clones and lacks some. The sample yields 60,000 or so clones, approximately 85% seen once. With 0 bases removed from V and 2 bases from J, the gap between germline ends came to 4 bases. This CDR3 has 13 amino acids. Germline CDR1 SEHNR, CDR2 FQNEAQ (reference sequence). The data derive from a study of Tregs in tolerant kidney transplant recipients. Overall study findings and caveats: The most relevant donor-specific Treg TCRbeta repertoire apparently came from expansion with activated donor B cells.

The material sequenced was Tregs from blood, taken before the transplant. The genes are TRBV7-9 and TRBJ1-1; no reliable D call. This receptor was taken from a human donor who received a combined kidney and bone marrow transplant. In DNA, the CDR3 is TGTGCCAGCAGCTTAGCGACCAACACTGAAGCTTTCTTT. Translating it yields CASSLATNTEAFF.